This record covers a single TCR beta chain. What it binds is not known. CDR1 and CDR2 from the germline V gene are SGDLS and YYNGEE. The CDR3 length is 19 residues. V lost 4 bases and J lost 3; bases outside the gene matches: 15. This table comes from immunoSEQ multiplex PCR, and its TCRdb copy is limited to in-frame clones, with some not included. The sample records 85,000 to 95,000 clones, approximately 92% being singletons. The sample is drawn from a study of Tregs in tolerant kidney transplant recipients. CD4+CD25+CD127- Tregs, CD4+CD25- non-Tregs, CD4 and CD8 cells were sorted. Findings of the study overall: Findings come from small patient numbers and require larger validation. Biological reproducibility was not directly addressed in this study.

This chain connects TRBV9 to TRBJ2-1; TRBD2 matches at 11 bases. The source of this sequence is a human donor in good health. The sample taken for sequencing was CD8+ T cells from blood. The CDR3 region has the DNA TGTGCCAGCAGCTCCGTCCGAAGGGTAGCGGGGGGGAACTACAATGAGCAGTTCTTC. Translating gives CASSSVRRVAGGNYNEQFF.